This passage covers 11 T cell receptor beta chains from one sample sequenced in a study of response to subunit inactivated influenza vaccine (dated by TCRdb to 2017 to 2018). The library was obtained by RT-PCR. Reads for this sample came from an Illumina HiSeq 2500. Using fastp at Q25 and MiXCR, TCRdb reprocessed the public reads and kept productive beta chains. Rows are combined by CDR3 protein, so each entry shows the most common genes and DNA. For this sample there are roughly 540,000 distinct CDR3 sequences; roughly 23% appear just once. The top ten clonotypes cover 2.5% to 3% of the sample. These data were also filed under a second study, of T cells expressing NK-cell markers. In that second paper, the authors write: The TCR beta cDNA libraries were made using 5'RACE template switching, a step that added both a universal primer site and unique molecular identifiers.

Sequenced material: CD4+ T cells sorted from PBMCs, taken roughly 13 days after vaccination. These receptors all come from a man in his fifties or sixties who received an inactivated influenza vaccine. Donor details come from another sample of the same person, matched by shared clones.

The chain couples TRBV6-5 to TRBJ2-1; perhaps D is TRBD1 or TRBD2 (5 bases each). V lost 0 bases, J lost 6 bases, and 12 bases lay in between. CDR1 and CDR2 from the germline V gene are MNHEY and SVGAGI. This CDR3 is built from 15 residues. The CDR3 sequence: CASSYSRGAVNEQFF. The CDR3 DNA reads TGTGCCAGCAGTTACTCGAGGGGCGCGGTCAATGAGCAGTTCTTC.

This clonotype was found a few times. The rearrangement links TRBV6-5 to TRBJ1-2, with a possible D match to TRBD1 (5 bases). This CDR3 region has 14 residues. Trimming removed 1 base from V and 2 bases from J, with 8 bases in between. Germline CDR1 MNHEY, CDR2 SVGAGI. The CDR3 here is CASSYLAGNYGYTF. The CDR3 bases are TGTGCCAGCAGTTACTTAGCAGGGAACTATGGCTACACCTTC.

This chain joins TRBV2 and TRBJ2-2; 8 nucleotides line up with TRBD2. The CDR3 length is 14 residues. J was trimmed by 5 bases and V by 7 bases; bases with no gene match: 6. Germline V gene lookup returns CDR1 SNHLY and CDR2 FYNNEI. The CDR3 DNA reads TGTGCCAGCACACGGACTAGCCGGACCGGGGAGCTGTTTTTT. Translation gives CASTRTSRTGELFF.

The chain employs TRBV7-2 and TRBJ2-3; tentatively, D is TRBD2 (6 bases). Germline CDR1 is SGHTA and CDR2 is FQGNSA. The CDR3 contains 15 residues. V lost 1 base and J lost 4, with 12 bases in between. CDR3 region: CASSLVIGGADTQYF. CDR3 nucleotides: TGTGCCAGCAGCTTAGTTATTGGAGGGGCAGATACGCAGTATTTT.

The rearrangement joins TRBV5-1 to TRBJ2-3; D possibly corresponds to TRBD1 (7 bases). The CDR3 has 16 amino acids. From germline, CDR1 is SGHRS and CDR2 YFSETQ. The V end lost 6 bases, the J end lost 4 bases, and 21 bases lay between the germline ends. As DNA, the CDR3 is TGCGCCAGCAAGCCCAGACCGGCAGGGGGGTCAGATACGCAGTATTTT. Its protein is CASKPRPAGGSDTQYF.

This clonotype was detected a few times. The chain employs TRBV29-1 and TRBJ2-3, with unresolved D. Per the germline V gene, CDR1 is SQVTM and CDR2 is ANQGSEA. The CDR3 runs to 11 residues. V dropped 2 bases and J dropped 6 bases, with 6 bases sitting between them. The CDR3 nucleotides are TGCAGCGTTGAAAGGCGGGATACGCAGTATTTT. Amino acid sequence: CSVERRDTQYF.

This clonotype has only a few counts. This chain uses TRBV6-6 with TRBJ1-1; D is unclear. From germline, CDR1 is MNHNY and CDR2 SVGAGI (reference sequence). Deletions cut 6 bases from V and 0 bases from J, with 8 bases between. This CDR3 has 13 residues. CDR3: CASRHLLNTEAFF. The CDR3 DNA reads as TGTGCCAGCAGACACCTTTTGAACACTGAAGCTTTCTTT.

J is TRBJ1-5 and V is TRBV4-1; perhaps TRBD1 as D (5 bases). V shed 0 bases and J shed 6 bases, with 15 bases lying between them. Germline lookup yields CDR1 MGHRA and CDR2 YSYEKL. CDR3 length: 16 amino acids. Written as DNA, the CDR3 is TGCGCCAGCAGCCAAGAACAGGTGGTCTTTGGTCAGCCCCAGCATTTT. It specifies CASSQEQVVFGQPQHF.

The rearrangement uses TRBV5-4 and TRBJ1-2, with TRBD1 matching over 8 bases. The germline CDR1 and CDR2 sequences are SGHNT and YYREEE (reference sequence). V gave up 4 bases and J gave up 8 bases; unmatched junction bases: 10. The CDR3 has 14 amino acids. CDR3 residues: CASSTAGGAGGYTF. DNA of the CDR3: TGTGCCAGCAGCACCGCAGGGGGCGCAGGAGGCTACACCTTC.

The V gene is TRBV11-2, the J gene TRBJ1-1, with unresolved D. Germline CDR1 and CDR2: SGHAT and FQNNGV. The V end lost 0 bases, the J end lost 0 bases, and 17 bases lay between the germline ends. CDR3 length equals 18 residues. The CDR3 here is CASSLEGLLPRLNTEAFF. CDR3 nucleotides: TGTGCCAGCAGCTTAGAAGGACTGTTACCTAGGTTGAACACTGAAGCTTTCTTT. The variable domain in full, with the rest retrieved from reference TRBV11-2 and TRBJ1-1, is EAGVAQSPRYKIIEKRQSVAFWCNPISGHATLYWYQQILGQGPKLLIQFQNNGVVDDSQLPKDRFSAERLKGVDSTLKIQPAKLEDSAVYLCASSLEGLLPRLNTEAFFGQGTRLTVV.

The CDR3: CASSDGTSEVDEQFF. DNA for the CDR3: TGTGCCAGCAGCGACGGGACTAGCGAGGTGGATGAGCAGTTCTTC. The V call is TRBV7-2, the J call TRBJ2-1; 10 bases are shared with TRBD2. The CDR3 runs 15 residues. Looked up from germline, CDR1 is SGHTA and CDR2 is FQGNSA. Trimming took 5 bases from V and 8 from J; bases not matched to a gene: 9.